Below, 19 T cell receptor beta chains from the same sample are listed, as sequenced in a study of T cells in Graves' hyperthyroidism and ophthalmopathy. Researchers amplified the TCR beta CDR3 regions from RNA transcripts. Researchers ran a first-round RT-PCR on the TCR CDR3 using the HTBI primer set. MiXCR was run by TCRdb on the multiplex PCR reads, yielding one entry per CDR3 protein. The table has approximately 400,000 distinct CDR3 sequences, about 14% seen once. Material: blood. All receptors derive from a man aged 30 to 45 with Graves' hyperthyroidism that later progressed to Graves' ophthalmopathy.

This clonotype was detected a few times. The chain has TRBV5-6 and TRBJ1-4; TRBD1 might be the D (5 bases). The ends were cut back, 2 bases at V and 12 bases at J, with 14 bases in the middle. The CDR3 is 13 residues long. Germline loops: CDR1 SGHDT, CDR2 YYEEEE. This CDR3 reads CASSLGTGEELFF. The CDR3 DNA reads as TGTGCCAGCAGCTTAGGGACGGGAGAAGAACTGTTTTTT.

V gene TRBV25-1 combines with J gene TRBJ1-6; D is unresolved. This CDR3 has 16 amino acids. Germline values: CDR1 MGHDK, CDR2 SYGVNS. The V end was cut by 5 bases, the J end by 0 bases, with 11 bases between. The CDR3 loop reads CASSSASSSYNSPLHF. CDR3 nucleotides: TGTGCCAGCAGTAGCGCCTCAAGCTCCTATAATTCACCCCTCCACTTT.

In its sample, this clonotype was seen many times. The V gene is TRBV12-3 or TRBV12-4, the J gene TRBJ1-5; unclear D gene. V lost 2 bases to trimming and J lost 5 bases, with 4 bases between them. The CDR3 is made up of 12 amino acids. CDR3 nucleotide sequence: TGTGCCAGCAGTTTACGGGATCAGCCCCAGCATTTT. The encoded protein is CASSLRDQPQHF.

In regard to this clonotype: Being one base from a much bigger clone, this may be a read error. The CDR3 does not close with the conserved phenylalanine or tryptophan, likely indicating a read error. The V call is TRBV6-5, the J call TRBJ2-6; D is unclear. The V end was cut by 0 bases, the J end by 0 bases, with 3 bases between. Per the germline V gene, CDR1 is MNHEY and CDR2 is SVGAGI. The CDR3 runs 15 residues. DNA for the CDR3: TGTGCCAGCAGTTACTCCCACTCTGGGGCCAACGTCCTGACTCTC. Translating gives CASSYSHSGANVLTL.

This clonotype was seen ten or more times. J is TRBJ1-5 and V is TRBV3-1, with 7 bases identical to TRBD1. V lost 2 bases and J lost 5; bases outside the gene matches: 3. Germline V gene sequence: CDR1 LGHDT, CDR2 YNNKEL (reference sequence). This CDR3 contains 14 residues. As DNA, the CDR3 is TGTGCCAGCAGCCAAAGAACAGGGGATCAGCCCCAGCATTTT. This codes for CASSQRTGDQPQHF.

This clonotype showed up many times. The chain is built from TRBV11-2 and TRBJ1-4, with 8 nucleotides matching TRBD1. The V gene's germline CDR1 is SGHAT and CDR2 FQNNGV. CDR3 length equals 16 residues. V lost 5 bases, J lost 8 bases, and 13 bases stayed unmatched. The CDR3, as DNA: TGTGCCAGCAGCCCGCGGTCTACAGGGGGAGAGGAAAAACTGTTTTTT. This encodes CASSPRSTGGEEKLFF.

V and J are TRBV6-1 and TRBJ2-5, with 7 bases identical to TRBD2. The CDR3 consists of 11 residues. The germline gives CDR1 MNHNS, CDR2 SASEGT. V lost 6 bases to trimming and J lost 7 bases; unmatched junction nucleotides: 2. Here the CDR3 DNA reads TGTGCCAGCAGGGGGGGGGGGACCCAGTACTTC. Translation: CASRGGGTQYF.

Ten or more counts support this clonotype. The genes are TRBV20-1 and TRBJ2-5; TRBD2 matches 7 bases. CDR1 and CDR2 from the germline V gene are DFQATT and SNEGSKA (reference sequence). The CDR3 has 13 amino acids. The ends lost 5 bases at V and 4 bases at J; junction bases unmatched: 7. This chain's CDR3 is CSAPWGGGETQYF. CDR3 DNA sequence: TGCAGTGCTCCCTGGGGGGGAGGAGAGACCCAGTACTTC.

This clonotype was seen a handful of times. This chain connects TRBV29-1 to TRBJ2-7, with TRBD2 matching over 15 bases. The germline V gene has CDR1 SQVTM and CDR2 ANQGSEA. V was clipped by 6 bases and J by 4 bases; unmatched bases: 10. The CDR3 totals 16 residues. In DNA form, the CDR3 reads TGCAGCGTCGCCGGGACTAGCGGGGGGAAGGTTTACGAGCAGTACTTC. It codes for CSVAGTSGGKVYEQYF.

This clonotype appeared a few times. The V and J genes are TRBV12-3 or TRBV12-4 and TRBJ2-1; the match to TRBD2 covers 8 bases. The V segment lost 1 base and the J segment 12 bases; nucleotides outside the gene matches: 11. This CDR3 spans 15 amino acids. CDR3 sequence (DNA): TGTGCCAGCAGTTTAGGAACGGGGGGGCTGGATGGGCAGTTCTTC. Translated: CASSLGTGGLDGQFF.

Sample share makes this clonotype medium-sized. This chain joins TRBV18 and TRBJ1-1, with 8 nucleotides matching TRBD1. Per the germline V gene, CDR1 is KGHSH and CDR2 is LQKENI. The CDR3 spans 16 residues. Losses at the gene ends were 1 base for V and 1 base for J; bases not matched to a gene: 5. The CDR3 loop is CASSPRDRGSNTEAFF. The CDR3 DNA sequence: TGTGCCAGCTCACCACGTGACAGGGGTTCGAACACTGAAGCTTTCTTT.

This clonotype has more than one count but fewer than ten. This chain links TRBV7-9 with TRBJ1-3, with D possibly being TRBD1 (5 bases). The germline V gene encodes CDR1 SEHNR and CDR2 FQNEAQ (reference sequence). CDR3 length: 14 amino acids. Trimming removed 5 bases at V and 1 base at J, with 9 bases between. As DNA, the CDR3 is TGTGCCAGCAGCCCACAGGCGTCTGGAAACACCATATATTTT. Its protein product is CASSPQASGNTIYF. The full variable domain, in which reference TRBV7-9 and TRBJ1-3 provide the parts outside the CDR3, is DTGVSQNPRHKITKRGQNVTFRCDPISEHNRLYWYRQTLGQGPEFLTYFQNEAQLEKSRLLSDRFSAERPKGSFSTLEIQRTEQGDSAMYLCASSPQASGNTIYFGEGSWLTVV.

The chain carries TRBV7-2 and TRBJ1-6; weak D call: TRBD1 (5 bases). Germline V gives CDR1 SGHTA, CDR2 FQGNSA. The CDR3 has 16 residues. The ends were cut back, 2 bases at V and 8 bases at J, with 16 bases in the middle. The CDR3 sequence is CASSLNMGVGDSPLHF. CDR3 coding DNA: TGTGCCAGCAGCTTAAATATGGGGGTCGGGGATTCACCCCTCCACTTT.

In DNA, the CDR3 is TGCAGTGCTAGAGTTCCGGGTATAACAGATACGCAGTATTTT. Protein: CSARVPGITDTQYF. The chain combines TRBV20-1 with TRBJ2-3; D uncertain. Germline V lookup: CDR1 DFQATT, CDR2 SNEGSKA (reference sequence). V was clipped by 1 base and J by 3 bases, with 11 bases between them. The CDR3 has 14 amino acids.

This chain joins TRBV24-1 and TRBJ2-1; 7 positions agree with TRBD2. CDR3 size: 16 residues. The J segment lost 4 bases and the V segment lost 5 bases, leaving 10 bases of the junction unmatched. The germline gives CDR1 KGHDR, CDR2 SFDVKD. DNA of the CDR3: TGTGCCACCAGTGGGCCTAGCGGTCCTTTTTACAATGAGCAGTTCTTC. Encoded protein: CATSGPSGPFYNEQFF.

This clonotype was seen repeatedly, ten times or more. This rearrangement joins TRBV29-1 to TRBJ2-3; tentative D call: TRBD1 (5 bases). V shed 7 bases and J shed 1 base, with 9 bases lying between them. Germline CDR1 reads SQVTM; CDR2 reads ANQGSEA. The CDR3 has 12 residues. The CDR3: CSAETGTDTQYF. The CDR3 DNA sequence: TGCAGCGCCGAGACAGGCACAGATACGCAGTATTTT.

The genes are TRBV7-9 and TRBJ2-2; unclear D gene. Germline CDR1 is SEHNR and CDR2 is FQNEAQ (reference sequence). Trimming cost V 2 bases and J 7 bases, with 17 bases left between them. The CDR3 runs to 16 residues. CDR3 nucleotides: TGTGCCAGCAGCTTATCCCAACGGATCGATGGCGGGGAGCTGTTTTTT. This sequence encodes CASSLSQRIDGGELFF.

This clonotype has ten or more counts. The V call is TRBV7-9, the J call TRBJ2-2; D not resolved. CDR3 length equals 14 residues. Looked up from germline, CDR1 is SEHNR and CDR2 is FQNEAQ (reference sequence). The germline V and J ends were trimmed by 3 bases and 1 base, with 6 bases remaining between them. CDR3 protein: CASSFVRNTGELFF. The DNA of the CDR3 is TGTGCCAGCAGCTTCGTCAGGAACACCGGGGAGCTGTTTTTT.

V and J are TRBV10-3 and TRBJ1-2; a weak D match, TRBD1 (6 bases). CDR1 is ENHRY, CDR2 SYGVKD, per germline. V lost 6 bases and J 2 bases, leaving 7 bases between the germline ends. The CDR3 is 12 residues long. CDR3 nucleotides: TGTGCCATCAGCACAGGGAACTATGGCTACACCTTC. This encodes CAISTGNYGYTF.